This is a list of T cell receptor beta chains from one sample in a study of T cells in Graves' hyperthyroidism and ophthalmopathy. TCRdb called the multiplex PCR reads again in MiXCR, with one record for every CDR3 protein. The sample includes 300,000 to 450,000 distinct CDR3 sequences, approximately 25% of them seen just once. Sample: blood. Receptor source: a man between 50 and 59 years old with Graves' hyperthyroidism. Each CDR3 is given with its conserved first and last residue. The D gene is left open where the match is weak. The size entry is marked missing in some rows and otherwise reads once, few, many or a size class.

V	D	J	size	DNA	CDR3
TRBV13	NA	TRBJ2-1	NA	TGTGCCAGCAGCCAAGGAAATCGGGGTGAGCAGTTCTTC	CASSQGNRGEQFF
TRBV7-2	TRBD1	TRBJ2-7	many	TGTGCCAGCAGCTCAATTGGAGACAGGGATCCCTACGAGCAGTACTTC	CASSSIGDRDPYEQYF
TRBV7-6	NA	TRBJ2-7	NA	TGTGCCAGCAGCTTAGTCCCTGGTGAGCAGTACTTC	CASSLVPGEQYF
TRBV20-1	NA	TRBJ2-3	NA	TGCAGTGCTCCCCCTTCGGGCGGGTTGGGGGGCACAGATACGCAGTATTTT	CSAPPSGGLGGTDTQYF
TRBV10-3	TRBD2	TRBJ2-3	few	TGTGCCATCAGTGAGGGTAGCGGGGACACAGATACGCAGTATTTT	CAISEGSGDTDTQYF
TRBV29-1	NA	TRBJ2-3	NA	TGCAGCTCAGAGCCTAGCGGCACAGATACGCAGTATTTT	CSSEPSGTDTQYF
TRBV6-1	NA	TRBJ1-6	few	TGTGCCGGCAGTGCGGGCTCACCCCTCCACTTT	CAGSAGSPLHF
TRBV5-1	TRBD1	TRBJ1-2	NA	TGCGCCAGCAGTCGGGGGACAGGCCGCTCCTATGGCTACACCTTC	CASSRGTGRSYGYTF
TRBV20-1	NA	TRBJ2-2	NA	TGCAGTGCTAGTCCGTGGGGGAACACCGGGGAGCTGTTTTTT	CSASPWGNTGELFF
TRBV29-1	TRBD1	TRBJ1-2	NA	TGCAGCGCTAGGGACAGACTCTATGGCTACACCTTC	CSARDRLYGYTF
TRBV6-1	TRBD1	TRBJ2-7	NA	TGTGCCAGCATCAGAGGGGGGACAGGGGCGGGAGAGCAGTACTTC	CASIRGGTGAGEQYF
TRBV7-2	TRBD2	TRBJ2-7	NA	TGTGCCAGCAGCCACGGACTAGCGGGCGAGTCCTTC	CASSHGLAGESF
TRBV5-1	NA	TRBJ1-1	NA	TGCGCCAGCAGCCGGGGACCCCTAGGGAACACTGAAGCTTTCTTT	CASSRGPLGNTEAFF
TRBV30	NA	TRBJ1-1	few	TGTGCCTGGAGTCTACTCCGGGACATAAACACTGAAGCTTTCTTT	CAWSLLRDINTEAFF
TRBV7-9	NA	TRBJ1-2	NA	TGTGCCAGCAGCACCGGGAGTGGAGCTAACTATGGCTACACCTTC	CASSTGSGANYGYTF
TRBV20-1	TRBD1	TRBJ1-5	NA	TGCAGTGCCAGGACAGGGGGCCTACATCAGCCCCAGCATTTT	CSARTGGLHQPQHF
TRBV24-1	NA	TRBJ2-1	NA	TGTGCCACCAGTGATTCTGGCAGGGGGGATCAGTTCTTC	CATSDSGRGDQFF
TRBV19	NA	TRBJ2-2	NA	TGTGCCAGTAGTATGGTCCTGTCCGGGGAGCTGTTTTTT	CASSMVLSGELFF
TRBV18	NA	TRBJ2-2	NA	TGTGCCAGCTCTCCAAATGGGCAAAACACCGGGGAGCTGTTTTTT	CASSPNGQNTGELFF
TRBV5-1	NA	TRBJ2-3	few	TGCGCCAGCAGCTCAGGGACTCTCACAGATACGCAGTATTTT	CASSSGTLTDTQYF
TRBV5-1	TRBD1	TRBJ2-1	many	TGCGCCAGCGGGACAGGGGGCGGTGAGCAGTTCTTC	CASGTGGGEQFF
TRBV5-1	NA	TRBJ2-4	few	TGCGCCAGCAGCTTGGCCGAGCAGGGGTTTTGGTCGGGAGCCAAAAACATTCAGTACTTC	CASSLAEQGFWSGAKNIQYF
TRBV11-2	TRBD2	TRBJ2-7	many	TGTGCCAGCAGCTTAGAACTTACTGCGGGAGCCACCGAGCAGTACTTC	CASSLELTAGATEQYF
TRBV5-1	NA	TRBJ2-1	few	TGCGCCAGCAGCTCCTCTGGGGCGGGCTCCTACAATGAGCAGTTCTTC	CASSSSGAGSYNEQFF
TRBV15	NA	TRBJ2-2	NA	TGTGCCACCTCATATAACGGGGAGCTGTTTTTT	CATSYNGELFF
TRBV30	NA	TRBJ1-1	many	TGTGCCTGGACTCCACAGGTGAACACTGAAGCTTTCTTT	CAWTPQVNTEAFF
TRBV6-5	TRBD1	TRBJ1-2	few	TGTGCCAGCAGTTACTCGACAGGGACTGGCTACACCTTC	CASSYSTGTGYTF
TRBV7-2	NA	TRBJ1-5	many	TGTGCCAGCAGCTTAGAACAGGACAATCAGCCCCAGCATTTT	CASSLEQDNQPQHF
TRBV28	NA	TRBJ1-5	NA	TGTGCCAGCATTACCTGGACACAGGGTGAGGGTCAGCCCCAGCATTTT	CASITWTQGEGQPQHF
TRBV20-1	TRBD2	TRBJ2-7	few	TGCAGTGCTAGAGATCTTAGAAGCGGGGCGACCTACGAGCAGTACTTC	CSARDLRSGATYEQYF
TRBV24-1	TRBD1	TRBJ2-5	many	TGTGCCACCAGTGATTCGGACAGGGATGTTCAAGAGACCCAGTACTTC	CATSDSDRDVQETQYF
TRBV20-1	NA	TRBJ2-5	many	TGCAGTGCTAGGGGTGGGACGGCCCTGGAGACCCAGTACTTC	CSARGGTALETQYF
TRBV9	TRBD2	TRBJ2-7	NA	TGTGCCAGCAGCGTAGGTCCGACTAGCGGGGAATCCTACGAGCAGTACTTC	CASSVGPTSGESYEQYF
TRBV6-1	TRBD1	TRBJ2-7	few	TGTGCCAGCAGTCGTCGGACAGGGTCCCTGGGAGAGCAGTACTTC	CASSRRTGSLGEQYF
TRBV27	TRBD2	TRBJ2-3	NA	TGTGCCAGCAGTTCGCCGGGACTAGCGGGATTTCTGGAAGATACGCAGTATTTT	CASSSPGLAGFLEDTQYF
TRBV3-1	NA	TRBJ1-1	many	TGTGCCAGCAGCCAAGTGGAGGACATGAACACTGAAGCTTTCTTT	CASSQVEDMNTEAFF
TRBV5-1	TRBD2	TRBJ2-1	few	TGCGCCAGCAGCTTGTATACTAGCGGGAGAGATGAGCAGTTCTTC	CASSLYTSGRDEQFF